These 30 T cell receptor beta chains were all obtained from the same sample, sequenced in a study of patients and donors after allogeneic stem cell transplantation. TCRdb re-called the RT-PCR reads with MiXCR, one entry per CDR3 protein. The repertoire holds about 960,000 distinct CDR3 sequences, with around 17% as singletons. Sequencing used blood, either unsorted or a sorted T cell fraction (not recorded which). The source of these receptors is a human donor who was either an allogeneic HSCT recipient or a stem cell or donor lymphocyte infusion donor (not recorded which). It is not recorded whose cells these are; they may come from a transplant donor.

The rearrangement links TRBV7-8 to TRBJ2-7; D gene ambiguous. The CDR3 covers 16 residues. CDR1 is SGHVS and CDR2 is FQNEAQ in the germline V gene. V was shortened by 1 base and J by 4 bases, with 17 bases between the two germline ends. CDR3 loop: CASSLEDSLRKYEQYF. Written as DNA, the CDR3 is TGTGCCAGCAGCTTAGAGGATAGCTTAAGAAAATACGAGCAGTACTTC.

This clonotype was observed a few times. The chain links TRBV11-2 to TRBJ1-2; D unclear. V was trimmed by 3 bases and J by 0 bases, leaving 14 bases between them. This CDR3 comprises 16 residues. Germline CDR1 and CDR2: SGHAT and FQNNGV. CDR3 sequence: CASSFNPPAANYGYTF. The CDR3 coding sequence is TGTGCCAGCAGCTTTAATCCGCCCGCTGCTAACTATGGCTACACCTTC.

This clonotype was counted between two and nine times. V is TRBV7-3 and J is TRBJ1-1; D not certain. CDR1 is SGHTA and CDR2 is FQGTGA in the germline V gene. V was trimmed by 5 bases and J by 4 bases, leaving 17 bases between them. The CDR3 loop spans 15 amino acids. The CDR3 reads CASSRDRTGITEAFF. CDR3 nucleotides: TGTGCCAGCAGCCGAGACCGGACCGGAATCACTGAAGCTTTCTTT.

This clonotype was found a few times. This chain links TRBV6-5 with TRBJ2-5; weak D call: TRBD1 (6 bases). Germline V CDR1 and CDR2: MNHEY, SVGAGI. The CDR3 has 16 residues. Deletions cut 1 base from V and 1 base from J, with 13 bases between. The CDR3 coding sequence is TGTGCCAGCAGTTACTTCCAGGGGCGAGGCCAAGAGACCCAGTACTTC. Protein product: CASSYFQGRGQETQYF.

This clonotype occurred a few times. CDR3 sequence: CASNRAETNTGELFF. DNA for the CDR3: TGTGCCAGTAACCGGGCAGAGACGAACACCGGGGAGCTGTTTTTT. This chain uses TRBV30 with TRBJ2-2, with D unresolved. The CDR3 is 15 residues long. Trimming pared 8 bases from V and 0 bases from J, leaving 16 bases between. CDR1 and CDR2 (germline): GTSNPN, SVGIG (reference sequence).

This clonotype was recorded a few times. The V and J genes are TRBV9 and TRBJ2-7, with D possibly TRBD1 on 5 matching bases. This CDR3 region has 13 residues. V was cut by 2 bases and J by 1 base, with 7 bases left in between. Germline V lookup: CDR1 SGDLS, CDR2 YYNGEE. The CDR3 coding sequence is TGTGCCAGCAGCGTTACAGGTTCCTACGAGCAGTACTTC. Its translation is CASSVTGSYEQYF.

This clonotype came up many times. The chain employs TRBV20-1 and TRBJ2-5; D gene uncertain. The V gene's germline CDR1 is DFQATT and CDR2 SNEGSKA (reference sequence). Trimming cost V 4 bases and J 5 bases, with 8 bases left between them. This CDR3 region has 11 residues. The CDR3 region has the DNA TGCAGTGCTAAAGCGCCGGAGACCCAGTACTTC. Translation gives CSAKAPETQYF.

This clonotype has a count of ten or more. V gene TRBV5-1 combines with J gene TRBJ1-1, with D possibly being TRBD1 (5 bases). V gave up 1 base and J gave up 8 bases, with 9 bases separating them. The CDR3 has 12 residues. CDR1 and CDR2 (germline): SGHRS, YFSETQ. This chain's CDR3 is CASSLSWTEAFF. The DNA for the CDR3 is TGCGCCAGCAGCTTGTCTTGGACAGAAGCTTTCTTT.

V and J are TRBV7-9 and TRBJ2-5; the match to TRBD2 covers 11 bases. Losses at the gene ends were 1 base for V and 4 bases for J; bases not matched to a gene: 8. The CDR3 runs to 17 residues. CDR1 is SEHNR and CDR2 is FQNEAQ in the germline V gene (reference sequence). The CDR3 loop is CASSLGSGLAGGETQYF. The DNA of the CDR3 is TGTGCCAGCAGCTTAGGGAGCGGTCTAGCGGGAGGAGAGACCCAGTACTTC.

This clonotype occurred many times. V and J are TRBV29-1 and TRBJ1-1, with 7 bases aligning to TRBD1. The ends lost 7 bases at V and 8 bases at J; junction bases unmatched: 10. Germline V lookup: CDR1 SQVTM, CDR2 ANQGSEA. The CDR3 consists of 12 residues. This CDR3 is CSGAQGMREAFF. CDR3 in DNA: TGCAGCGGGGCACAGGGGATGAGGGAAGCTTTCTTT.

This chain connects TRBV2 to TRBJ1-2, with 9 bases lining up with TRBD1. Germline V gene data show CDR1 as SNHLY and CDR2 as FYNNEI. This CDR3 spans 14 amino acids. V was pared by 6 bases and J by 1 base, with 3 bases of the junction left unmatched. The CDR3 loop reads CASRWTGDNYGYTF. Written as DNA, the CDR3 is TGTGCCAGCAGGTGGACAGGGGATAACTATGGCTACACCTTC.

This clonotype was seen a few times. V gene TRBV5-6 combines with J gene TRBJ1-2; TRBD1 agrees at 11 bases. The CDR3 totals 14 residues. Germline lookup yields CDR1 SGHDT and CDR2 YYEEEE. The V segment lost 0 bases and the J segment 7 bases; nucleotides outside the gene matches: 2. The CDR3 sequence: CASSLGDRGFGYTF. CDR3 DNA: TGTGCCAGCAGCTTGGGGGACAGGGGGTTTGGCTACACCTTC.

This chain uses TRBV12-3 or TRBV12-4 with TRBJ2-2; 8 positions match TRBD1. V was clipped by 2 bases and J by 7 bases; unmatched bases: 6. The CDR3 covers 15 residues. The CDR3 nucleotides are TGTGCCAGCAGTTTACGGACAGGGTCGGGCGGGGAGCTGTTTTTT. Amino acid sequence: CASSLRTGSGGELFF.

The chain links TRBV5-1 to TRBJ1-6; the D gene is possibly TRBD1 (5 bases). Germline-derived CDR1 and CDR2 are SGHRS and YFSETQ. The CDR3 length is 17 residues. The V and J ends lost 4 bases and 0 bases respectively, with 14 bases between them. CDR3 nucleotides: TGCGCCAGCAGCCAACGGGACGGGAGCTCCTATAATTCACCCCTCCACTTT. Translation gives CASSQRDGSSYNSPLHF.

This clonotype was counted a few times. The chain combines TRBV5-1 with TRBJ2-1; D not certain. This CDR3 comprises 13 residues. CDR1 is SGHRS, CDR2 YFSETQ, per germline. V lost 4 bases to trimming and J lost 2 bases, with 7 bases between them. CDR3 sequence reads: CASSPEAYNEQFF. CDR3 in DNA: TGCGCCAGCAGCCCAGAGGCCTACAATGAGCAGTTCTTC. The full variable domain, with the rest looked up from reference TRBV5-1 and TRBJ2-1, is KAGVTQTPRYLIKTRGQQVTLSCSPISGHRSVSWYQQTPGQGLQFLFEYFSETQRNKGNFPGRFSGRQFSNSRSEMNVSTLELGDSALYLCASSPEAYNEQFFGPGTRLTVL.

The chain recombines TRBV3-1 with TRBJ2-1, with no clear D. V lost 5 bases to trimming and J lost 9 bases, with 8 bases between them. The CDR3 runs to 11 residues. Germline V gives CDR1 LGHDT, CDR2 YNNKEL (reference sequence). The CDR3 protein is CASSSWSEQFF. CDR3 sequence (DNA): TGTGCCAGCAGCTCCTGGAGTGAGCAGTTCTTC.

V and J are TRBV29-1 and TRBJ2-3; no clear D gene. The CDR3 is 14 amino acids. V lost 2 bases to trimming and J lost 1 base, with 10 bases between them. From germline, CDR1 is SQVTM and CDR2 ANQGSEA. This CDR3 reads CSVENVSRTDTQYF. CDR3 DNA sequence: TGCAGCGTTGAAAACGTATCCCGCACAGATACGCAGTATTTT.

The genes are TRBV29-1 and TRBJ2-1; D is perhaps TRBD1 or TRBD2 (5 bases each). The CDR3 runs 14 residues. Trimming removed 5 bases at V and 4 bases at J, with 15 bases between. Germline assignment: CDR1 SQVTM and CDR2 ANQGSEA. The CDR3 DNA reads TGCAGCGTTCTCTTGGGACCTCGGTACAATGAGCAGTTCTTC. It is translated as CSVLLGPRYNEQFF.

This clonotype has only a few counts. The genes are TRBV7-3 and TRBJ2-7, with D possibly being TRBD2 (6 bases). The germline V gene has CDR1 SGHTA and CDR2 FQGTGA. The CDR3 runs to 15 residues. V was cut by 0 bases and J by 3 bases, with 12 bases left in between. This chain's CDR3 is CASSLTGGLDYEQYF. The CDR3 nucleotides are TGTGCCAGCAGCTTAACCGGGGGTCTGGACTACGAGCAGTACTTC.

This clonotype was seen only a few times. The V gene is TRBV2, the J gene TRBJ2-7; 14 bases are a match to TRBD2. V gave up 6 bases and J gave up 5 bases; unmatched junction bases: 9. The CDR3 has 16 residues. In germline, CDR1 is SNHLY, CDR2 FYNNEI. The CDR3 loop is CASRRRLAGGYHEQYF. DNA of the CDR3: TGTGCCAGCAGGAGGAGACTAGCGGGAGGGTACCACGAGCAGTACTTC.

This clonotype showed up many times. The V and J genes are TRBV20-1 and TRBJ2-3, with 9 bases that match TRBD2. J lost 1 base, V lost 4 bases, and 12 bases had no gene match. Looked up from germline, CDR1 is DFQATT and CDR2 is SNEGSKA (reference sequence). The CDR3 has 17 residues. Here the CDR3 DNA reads TGCAGTGCTAATCCACTAGCGGGTCCCGGAGGCACAGATACGCAGTATTTT. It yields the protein CSANPLAGPGGTDTQYF.

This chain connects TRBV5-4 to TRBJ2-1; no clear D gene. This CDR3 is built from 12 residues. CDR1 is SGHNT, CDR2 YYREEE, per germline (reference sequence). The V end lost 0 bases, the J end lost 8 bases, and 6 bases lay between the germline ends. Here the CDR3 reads CASSLGHDEQFF. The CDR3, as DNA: TGTGCCAGCAGCTTGGGGCACGATGAGCAGTTCTTC.

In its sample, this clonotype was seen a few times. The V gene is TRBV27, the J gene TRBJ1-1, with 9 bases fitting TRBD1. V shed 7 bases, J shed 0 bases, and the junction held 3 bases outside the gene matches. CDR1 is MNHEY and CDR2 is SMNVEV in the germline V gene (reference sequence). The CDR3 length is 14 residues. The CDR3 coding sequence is TGTGCCAGCATGGGACAGGGCTTGAACACTGAAGCTTTCTTT. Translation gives CASMGQGLNTEAFF.

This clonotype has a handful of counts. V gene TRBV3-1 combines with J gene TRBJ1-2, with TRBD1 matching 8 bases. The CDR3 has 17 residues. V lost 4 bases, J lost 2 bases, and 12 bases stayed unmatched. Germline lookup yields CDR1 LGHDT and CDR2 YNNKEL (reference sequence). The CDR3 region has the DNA TGTGCCAGCAGCCTAGACGACCGCAGGACAGGGAACTATGGCTACACCTTC. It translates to CASSLDDRRTGNYGYTF. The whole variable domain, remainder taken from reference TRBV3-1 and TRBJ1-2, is DTAVSQTPKYLVTQMGNDKSIKCEQNLGHDTMYWYKQDSKKFLKIMFSYNNKELIINETVPNRFSPKSPDKAHLNLHINSLELGDSAVYFCASSLDDRRTGNYGYTFGSGTRLTVV.

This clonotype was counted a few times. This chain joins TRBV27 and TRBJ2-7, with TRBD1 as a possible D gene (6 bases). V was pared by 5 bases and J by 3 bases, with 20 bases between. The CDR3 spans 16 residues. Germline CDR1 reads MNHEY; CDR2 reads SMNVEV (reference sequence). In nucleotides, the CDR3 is TGTGCCAGCAGTCACCTCCCCTGGGACAAAAACTACGAGCAGTACTTC. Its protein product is CASSHLPWDKNYEQYF.

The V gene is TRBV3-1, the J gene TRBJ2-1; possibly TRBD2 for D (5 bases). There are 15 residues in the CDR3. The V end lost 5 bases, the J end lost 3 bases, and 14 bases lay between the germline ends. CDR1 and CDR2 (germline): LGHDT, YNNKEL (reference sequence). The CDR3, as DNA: TGTGCCAGCAGCAATCAGGAGGTCTTCTACAATGAGCAGTTCTTC. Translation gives CASSNQEVFYNEQFF.

DNA of the CDR3: TGCGCCAGCAGCGTTGAGTTACAATCCCGGGCAGATACGCAGTATTTT. This translates into CASSVELQSRADTQYF. The V and J genes are TRBV5-1 and TRBJ2-3, with D unclear. The germline CDR1 and CDR2 sequences are SGHRS and YFSETQ. The germline V and J ends were trimmed by 4 bases and 4 bases, with 19 bases remaining between them. The CDR3 is made up of 16 amino acids.

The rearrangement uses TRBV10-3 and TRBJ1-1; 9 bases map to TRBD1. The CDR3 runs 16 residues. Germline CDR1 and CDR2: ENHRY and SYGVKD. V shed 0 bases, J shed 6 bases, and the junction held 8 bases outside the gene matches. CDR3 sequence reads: CAISESKGQGLAEAFF. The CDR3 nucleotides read TGTGCCATCAGTGAGTCAAAGGGACAGGGCTTGGCTGAAGCTTTCTTT.

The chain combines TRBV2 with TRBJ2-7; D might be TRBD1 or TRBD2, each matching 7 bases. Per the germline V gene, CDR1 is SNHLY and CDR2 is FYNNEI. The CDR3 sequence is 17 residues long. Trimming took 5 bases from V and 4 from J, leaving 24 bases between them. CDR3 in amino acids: CASSIQPGGQHYYEQYF. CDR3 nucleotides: TGTGCCAGCAGTATCCAACCGGGGGGACAGCATTATTACGAGCAGTACTTC.

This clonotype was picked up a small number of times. CDR3 nucleotides: TGTGCCAGCAGCCCGGCTGACAGGGAGGCAGGTGGGGCCAACGTCCTGACTTTC. It is translated as CASSPADREAGGANVLTF. This chain uses TRBV5-6 with TRBJ2-6; D is perhaps TRBD1 (7 bases). Germline CDR1 reads SGHDT; CDR2 reads YYEEEE. The CDR3 contains 18 residues. Trimming removed 4 bases at V and 3 bases at J, with 20 bases between. The entire variable domain, with the rest obtained from reference TRBV5-6 and TRBJ2-6, is as follows: DAGVTQSPTHLIKTRGQQVTLRCSPKSGHDTVSWYQQALGQGPQFIFQYYEEEERQRGNFPDRFSGHQFPNYSSELNVNALLLGDSALYLCASSPADREAGGANVLTFGAGSRLTVL.